Each of the 32 T cell receptor beta chains below was sequenced from the same sample in a study of shared clonotypes between healthy human individuals. Terminally differentiated effector memory CD45RA+ cells were left out of the naive CD8 fraction, which was CD45RO-negative and positively selected for CCR7. The table came from immunoSEQ multiplex PCR; TCRdb's copy has only in-frame clones and leaves some out. The repertoire includes roughly 2.1 million clones, about 93% of them detected once, and more than 1.5% sits in the top ten. Source material: naive CD8+ T cells from PBMCs. The receptors were sampled from a man aged 18 to 30 in good health. Some clones in this sample may be carry-over from other donors' samples.

This sequence joins TRBV11-2 and TRBJ2-1, with 9 bases identical to TRBD2. The CDR3 runs 19 residues. The J segment lost 4 bases and the V segment lost 4 bases, leaving 17 bases of the junction unmatched. Germline values: CDR1 SGHAT, CDR2 FQNNGV. CDR3 DNA sequence: TGTGCCAGCAGCTGGACGAATGGTTTGACTAGCGGCCTTTACAATGAGCAGTTCTTC. It translates to CASSWTNGLTSGLYNEQFF.

The rearrangement joins TRBV15 to TRBJ1-4; D gene uncertain. CDR1 is LNHNV and CDR2 is YYDKDF in the germline V gene (reference sequence). V shed 6 bases and J shed 7 bases, with 12 bases lying between them. The CDR3 extends over 13 amino acids. This chain's CDR3 is CATSIGRLEKLFF. The CDR3, as DNA: TGTGCCACCAGTATTGGGCGGCTTGAAAAACTGTTTTTT.

The J gene is TRBJ2-2, the V gene TRBV9; 10 positions match TRBD1. V gave up 1 base and J gave up 5 bases; unmatched junction bases: 2. The CDR3 sequence is 15 residues long. Germline CDR1 reads SGDLS; CDR2 reads YYNGEE. This chain's CDR3 is CASSVSGQGTGELFF. CDR3 DNA: TGTGCCAGCAGCGTATCGGGACAGGGGACCGGGGAGCTGTTTTTT.

The CDR3 sequence: CASRDEGLAGVRAGELFF. The CDR3 nucleotides are TGTGCCAGCAGGGATGAGGGACTAGCGGGAGTCCGGGCCGGGGAGCTGTTTTTT. The rearrangement joins TRBV9 to TRBJ2-2; the match to TRBD2 covers 14 bases. Germline CDR1 reads SGDLS; CDR2 reads YYNGEE. The CDR3 sequence is 18 residues long. The V gene end was trimmed by 5 bases and the J gene end by 6 bases; junction bases not matched to a gene: 12.

The chain joins TRBV27 to TRBJ2-3; possibly TRBD1 for D (6 bases). V dropped 0 bases and J dropped 4 bases, with 14 bases sitting between them. Germline-derived CDR1 and CDR2 are MNHEY and SMNVEV (reference sequence). CDR3 length: 16 residues. In DNA form, the CDR3 reads TGTGCCAGCAGTTTATCGGCCACAGGGATGGCAGATACGCAGTATTTT. Its translation: CASSLSATGMADTQYF.

The V call is TRBV11-2, the J call TRBJ2-5; possibly TRBD1 for D (6 bases). The germline V gene encodes CDR1 SGHAT and CDR2 FQNNGV. This CDR3 region has 14 residues. With 5 bases removed from V and 4 bases from J, the gap between germline ends came to 14 bases. The CDR3 reads CASSGFGGVETQYF. The CDR3 region has the DNA TGTGCCAGCAGCGGCTTTGGGGGCGTAGAGACCCAGTACTTC. Together with reference TRBV11-2 and TRBJ2-5, the CDR3 gives the full variable domain: EAGVAQSPRYKIIEKRQSVAFWCNPISGHATLYWYQQILGQGPKLLIQFQNNGVVDDSQLPKDRFSAERLKGVDSTLKIQPAKLEDSAVYLCASSGFGGVETQYFGPGTRLLVL.

The J gene is TRBJ2-3, the V gene TRBV28; D call uncertain. Germline values: CDR1 MDHEN, CDR2 SYDVKM. Trimming shortened V by 5 bases and J by 0 bases, and 6 bases separated the two germline ends. The CDR3 loop spans 13 amino acids. CDR3 in amino acids: CASSQSSTDTQYF. DNA for the CDR3: TGTGCCAGCAGTCAATCTAGCACAGATACGCAGTATTTT.

The rearrangement uses TRBV9 and TRBJ1-1; D is perhaps TRBD1 (6 bases). Looked up from germline, CDR1 is SGDLS and CDR2 is YYNGEE. With 4 bases removed from V and 6 bases from J, the gap between germline ends came to 31 bases. CDR3 length: 19 amino acids. CDR3 nucleotides: TGTGCCAGCAGCCCGGGCGCCTACCCACGCCTTACAGGGAGCGCTGAAGCTTTCTTT. Its protein is CASSPGAYPRLTGSAEAFF.

This clone is a singleton in its sample. The V call is TRBV5-1, the J call TRBJ2-3; 7 nucleotides align to TRBD2. V lost 4 bases, J lost 5 bases, and 16 bases stayed unmatched. From germline, CDR1 is SGHRS and CDR2 YFSETQ. There are 17 residues in the CDR3. CDR3 amino acids: CASSLRKRDGEQDTQYF. As DNA, the CDR3 is TGCGCCAGCAGCCTCCGAAAGCGGGATGGGGAGCAAGATACGCAGTATTTT.

In its sample, this clone was seen a few times. J is TRBJ1-4 and V is TRBV14, with unresolved D. The CDR3 runs to 13 residues. Germline assignment: CDR1 SGHDN and CDR2 FVKESK. The germline V and J ends were trimmed by 3 bases and 8 bases, with 10 bases remaining between them. CDR3 nucleotides: TGTGCCAGCAGCCAGGGCCGAGGGGAAAAACTGTTTTTT. It codes for CASSQGRGEKLFF.

J is TRBJ2-3 and V is TRBV19; a possible D gene is TRBD2 (6 bases). This CDR3 comprises 15 residues. The V gene's germline CDR1 is LNHDA and CDR2 SQIVND (reference sequence). Deletions cut 10 bases from V and 2 bases from J, with 19 bases between. This CDR3 reads CATDSGGAYTDTQYF. The CDR3 DNA reads TGTGCCACCGACTCGGGCGGGGCGTACACAGATACGCAGTATTTT.

V is TRBV5-8 and J is TRBJ1-1, with D tentatively TRBD1 (5 bases). The V gene's germline CDR1 is SGHTS and CDR2 YDEGEE. This CDR3 has 14 residues. V was trimmed by 2 bases and J by 0 bases, leaving 8 bases between them. As DNA, the CDR3 is TGTGCCAGCAGCTTAGACAGTTTGAACACTGAAGCTTTCTTT. This encodes CASSLDSLNTEAFF.

The genes are TRBV11-2 and TRBJ2-1, with a weak D call TRBD1 (5 bases). There are 16 residues in the CDR3. V lost 1 base to trimming and J lost 5 bases, with 15 bases between them. Germline assignment: CDR1 SGHAT and CDR2 FQNNGV. The CDR3 coding sequence is TGTGCCAGCAGCTTAGTCCCTAGACAGCTAAACAATGAGCAGTTCTTC. It yields the protein CASSLVPRQLNNEQFF.

The chain combines TRBV28 with TRBJ2-5; D not resolved. The germline CDR1 and CDR2 sequences are MDHEN and SYDVKM. This CDR3 has 14 residues. Trimming pared 1 base from V and 2 bases from J, leaving 8 bases between. The CDR3 DNA reads TGTGCCAGCAGTTTATCCGTGACGCAAGAGACCCAGTACTTC. Its translation: CASSLSVTQETQYF. Filled out from reference TRBV28 and TRBJ2-5, the complete variable domain reads DVKVTQSSRYLVKRTGEKVFLECVQDMDHENMFWYRQDPGLGLRLIYFSYDVKMKEKGDIPEGYSVSREKKERFSLILESASTNQTSMYLCASSLSVTQETQYFGPGTRLLVL.

The chain combines TRBV11-3 with TRBJ2-1; D might be TRBD2 (5 bases). With 3 bases removed from V and 0 bases from J, the gap between germline ends came to 9 bases. This CDR3 has 15 amino acids. CDR1 and CDR2 (germline): SGHNT, YENEEA. The CDR3 DNA is TGTGCCAGCAGCTTGGGCGGGTACTCCTACAATGAGCAGTTCTTC. It yields the protein CASSLGGYSYNEQFF.

The chain employs TRBV6-5 and TRBJ2-1, with TRBD1 matching 7 bases. Germline V gene lookup returns CDR1 MNHEY and CDR2 SVGAGI. The length of the CDR3 is 14 residues. V trimming: 3 bases; J trimming: 6 bases; junction bases outside the gene matches: 5. The CDR3 coding sequence is TGTGCCAGCAGTTATTCGGGACAGCTCAATGAGCAGTTCTTC. Translated: CASSYSGQLNEQFF.

The V and J genes are TRBV25-1 and TRBJ2-1, with TRBD1 matching 10 bases. The CDR3 is made up of 14 amino acids. CDR1 is MGHDK and CDR2 is SYGVNS in the germline V gene. V lost 10 bases, J lost 3 bases, and 6 bases stayed unmatched. CDR3 sequence reads: CATRTGGFYNEQFF. The DNA of the CDR3 is TGTGCCACCCGGACAGGGGGTTTCTACAATGAGCAGTTCTTC.

CDR3 in amino acids: CASSARGQGPTEAFF. In DNA, the CDR3 is TGTGCCAGCAGCGCAAGGGGGCAGGGCCCCACTGAAGCTTTCTTT. This sequence joins TRBV6-1 and TRBJ1-1, with 7 bases fitting TRBD1. The CDR3 length is 15 residues. Germline V gives CDR1 MNHNS, CDR2 SASEGT. Trimming cost V 6 bases and J 4 bases; bases outside gene matches: 11.

A few counts support this clone. The chain couples TRBV7-9 to TRBJ1-1, with a weak D call TRBD1 (5 bases). The V end lost 3 bases, the J end lost 7 bases, and 9 bases lay between the germline ends. CDR1 is SEHNR and CDR2 is FQNEAQ in the germline V gene (reference sequence). This CDR3 is built from 12 residues. CDR3 sequence reads: CASSFFGGEAFF. The CDR3 coding sequence is TGTGCCAGCAGCTTTTTCGGGGGTGAAGCTTTCTTT.

The gene calls are TRBV19 and TRBJ2-7; TRBD2 matches at 8 bases. The germline V gene has CDR1 LNHDA and CDR2 SQIVND (reference sequence). V was pared by 5 bases and J by 0 bases, with 12 bases of the junction left unmatched. The CDR3 loop spans 17 amino acids. CDR3 sequence reads: CASSPGASGYSSYEQYF. The CDR3 DNA sequence: TGTGCCAGTAGTCCAGGGGCTAGCGGGTATAGCTCCTACGAGCAGTACTTC.

The chain is built from TRBV10-3 and TRBJ1-3; D possibly corresponds to TRBD1 (6 bases). This CDR3 has 14 amino acids. The V end lost 7 bases, the J end lost 2 bases, and 12 bases lay between the germline ends. Germline CDR1 and CDR2: ENHRY and SYGVKD. This chain's CDR3 is CAIKFGTTGNTIYF. The CDR3 coding sequence is TGTGCCATCAAATTCGGGACAACTGGAAACACCATATATTTT.

The rearrangement joins TRBV28 to TRBJ1-1, with 10 bases that match TRBD1. With 5 bases clipped from V and 4 bases from J, the junction kept 10 bases outside the gene matches. The CDR3 is 16 residues long. Germline V CDR1 and CDR2: MDHEN, SYDVKM. The CDR3 is CASSLGQGHLVTEAFF. The CDR3 DNA is TGTGCCAGCAGTCTGGGACAGGGGCATTTAGTCACTGAAGCTTTCTTT.

The chain employs TRBV19 and TRBJ2-5, with 8 bases matching TRBD1. V gave up 5 bases and J gave up 2 bases; unmatched junction bases: 7. This CDR3 region has 15 residues. The germline V gene has CDR1 LNHDA and CDR2 SQIVND (reference sequence). CDR3 in amino acids: CASSPYNRGQETQYF. As DNA, the CDR3 is TGTGCCAGTAGTCCCTATAACAGGGGGCAAGAGACCCAGTACTTC.

The V call is TRBV7-2, the J call TRBJ2-7; 11 bases are a match to TRBD2. The J segment lost 2 bases and the V segment lost 2 bases, leaving 5 bases of the junction unmatched. CDR3 size: 16 residues. Germline V gives CDR1 SGHTA, CDR2 FQGNSA. The CDR3, as DNA: TGTGCCAGCAGCTTAACTCCGGGACTAGCGGCCTACGAGCAGTACTTC. Translation gives CASSLTPGLAAYEQYF.

This chain connects TRBV29-1 to TRBJ2-2; 8 bases fit TRBD2. The CDR3 loop spans 16 amino acids. The trim removed 2 bases at V and 1 base at J, leaving 6 bases unmatched. CDR1 is SQVTM, CDR2 ANQGSEA, per germline. The CDR3 sequence is CSVEWPGGRNTGELFF. The CDR3 coding sequence is TGCAGCGTTGAATGGCCGGGAGGGCGGAACACCGGGGAGCTGTTTTTT.

V gene TRBV5-6 combines with J gene TRBJ2-7, with D possibly being TRBD2 (6 bases). Trimming took off 2 bases at V and 3 bases at J, with 12 bases between the two ends. The germline V gene has CDR1 SGHDT and CDR2 YYEEEE. CDR3 size: 14 residues. Here the CDR3 reads CASSFGSTGYEQYF. CDR3 coding DNA: TGTGCCAGCAGCTTCGGGAGTACAGGCTACGAGCAGTACTTC.

The V gene is TRBV7-9, the J gene TRBJ1-2; possibly TRBD1 for D (6 bases). Trimming left V 0 bases short and J 12 bases short, with 17 bases between. The CDR3 runs 14 residues. CDR1 is SEHNR, CDR2 FQNEAQ, per germline (reference sequence). In DNA form, the CDR3 reads TGTGCCAGCAGCTTAGCGGCGCCAGGGGTCCCTAACACCTTC. Translated, it gives CASSLAAPGVPNTF.

The chain has TRBV9 and TRBJ2-2, with 8 bases fitting TRBD1. The CDR3 loop spans 16 amino acids. With V trimmed by 4 bases and J by 4 bases, 9 bases remained unmatched. CDR1 and CDR2 from the germline V gene are SGDLS and YYNGEE. The CDR3 DNA reads as TGTGCCAGCAGCCCGACAGGGGACTGGCGCACCGGGGAGCTGTTTTTT. This codes for CASSPTGDWRTGELFF.

The chain recombines TRBV9 with TRBJ1-3; 10 positions match TRBD1. CDR1 is SGDLS, CDR2 YYNGEE, per germline. After removal of 4 bases from V and 0 bases from J, the junction contained 7 bases not matched to a gene. CDR3 length: 17 residues. The CDR3 sequence is CASSPGTGANSGNTIYF. CDR3 DNA: TGTGCCAGCAGCCCCGGGACAGGGGCGAACTCTGGAAACACCATATATTTT.

This clone has just one count. The same CDR3 can be traced to other DNA sequences in this sample. The chain uses TRBV27 and TRBJ2-7; D is undetermined. CDR1 MNHEY and CDR2 SMNVEV come from the germline V gene (reference sequence). This CDR3 is 13 amino acids long. V was pared by 4 bases and J by 1 base, with 8 bases between. The CDR3 nucleotides are TGTGCCAGCAGTTATAGTGGTTCCTACGAGCAGTACTTC. Translating it yields CASSYSGSYEQYF.

This clone was seen a single time. Other DNA variants within this sample encode the same CDR3. This chain connects TRBV28 to TRBJ2-3; the match to TRBD2 covers 7 bases. CDR1 and CDR2 (germline): MDHEN, SYDVKM. CDR3 length: 14 amino acids. V lost 2 bases, J lost 2 bases, and 1 base stayed unmatched. CDR3 residues: CASSLAGDTDTQYF. CDR3 DNA sequence: TGTGCCAGCAGTTTAGCGGGAGACACAGATACGCAGTATTTT. The full variable domain, with the rest looked up from reference TRBV28 and TRBJ2-3, is DVKVTQSSRYLVKRTGEKVFLECVQDMDHENMFWYRQDPGLGLRLIYFSYDVKMKEKGDIPEGYSVSREKKERFSLILESASTNQTSMYLCASSLAGDTDTQYFGPGTRLTVL.

The chain employs TRBV4-2 and TRBJ2-5; D could derive from TRBD1 or TRBD2 (5 bases each). The CDR3 contains 17 residues. The V gene lost 2 bases and the J gene lost 7 bases, with 23 bases spanning the gap. Looked up from germline, CDR1 is LGHNA and CDR2 is YNFKEQ. The chain's CDR3 is CASSQTFGDPLDLTQYF. In DNA form, the CDR3 reads TGTGCCAGCAGCCAAACCTTCGGGGACCCCCTTGACCTGACCCAGTACTTC.